Listed below are T cell receptor beta chains from one sample, sequenced in a study of shared clonotypes between healthy human individuals. The method was immunoSEQ multiplex PCR; TCRdb's version includes in-frame clones alone and lacks a portion of them. The sample records about 510,000 clones, 95% to 97% being singletons. Sequencing was performed on naive CD4+ T cells sorted from blood. These receptors came from a woman in her thirties in good health. Both conserved end residues are part of each CDR3. A D gene is named only where the DNA matches it firmly. Only part of the rows carry a size: once, few, many, or a class if the clone is expanded.

d_call	v_call	clone_size	j_call	cdr3_aa	cdr3_nt
NA	TRBV18	NA	TRBJ2-7	CASSPAASTYEQYF	TGTGCCAGCTCACCAGCGGCTAGTACCTACGAGCAGTACTTC
TRBD1	TRBV5-1	NA	TRBJ1-1	CASSLMDRKVNTEAFF	TGCGCCAGCAGCTTGATGGACAGGAAGGTGAACACTGAAGCTTTCTTT
NA	TRBV15	NA	TRBJ1-4	CATSRDRGGQEKLFF	TGTGCCACCAGCAGAGATAGGGGGGGACAAGAAAAACTGTTTTTT
TRBD1	TRBV10-2	NA	TRBJ2-7	CASRDGQGSIYEQYF	TGCGCCAGCAGAGACGGACAGGGGAGTATCTACGAGCAGTACTTC
NA	TRBV10-1	NA	TRBJ2-2	CASSGGGGTGELFF	TGCGCCAGCAGTGGCGGAGGGGGGACCGGGGAGCTGTTTTTT
NA	TRBV7-2	NA	TRBJ2-7	CASSLVEVYEQYF	TGTGCCAGCAGCTTAGTCGAGGTCTACGAGCAGTACTTC
TRBD1	TRBV15	NA	TRBJ2-4	CATSPQGNRVNIQYF	TGTGCCACCAGCCCACAGGGGAATCGGGTAAACATTCAGTACTTC
TRBD2	TRBV6-5	NA	TRBJ2-7	CASSYWRTSGSYEQYF	TGTGCCAGCAGTTACTGGCGGACTAGCGGCTCCTACGAGCAGTACTTC
NA	TRBV6-5	NA	TRBJ2-3	CASSSIAASTDTQYF	TGTGCCAGCAGTTCGATAGCGGCTAGCACAGATACGCAGTATTTT
TRBD1	TRBV9	NA	TRBJ2-7	CASSVGDRVHEQYF	TGTGCCAGCAGCGTAGGTGACAGGGTCCACGAGCAGTACTTC
NA	TRBV6-5	NA	TRBJ1-5	CASKTDRHSNQPQHF	TGTGCCAGCAAGACGGACAGACATAGCAATCAGCCCCAGCATTTT
NA	TRBV6-5	NA	TRBJ2-7	CASRPPGLPGNEQYF	TGTGCCAGCAGACCCCCAGGACTGCCTGGAAACGAGCAGTACTTC
NA	TRBV19	NA	TRBJ2-7	CASSIRGAGTYEQYF	TGTGCCAGTAGTATACGCGGGGCAGGAACCTACGAGCAGTACTTC
TRBD2	TRBV2	NA	TRBJ2-2	CASSGNPGLAGGPDTGELFF	TGTGCCAGCAGTGGAAATCCGGGACTAGCGGGAGGGCCGGACACCGGGGAGCTGTTTTTT
NA	TRBV10-2	NA	TRBJ1-1	CASKDEGTEAFF	TGCGCCAGCAAAGATGAGGGCACTGAAGCTTTCTTT
NA	TRBV10-1	once	TRBJ2-1	CASISDSAWGQFF	TGCGCCAGCATCTCAGACAGCGCTTGGGGGCAGTTCTTC
NA	TRBV5-5	NA	TRBJ1-5	CASSLMAASVAQHF	TGTGCCAGCAGCTTGATGGCCGCTAGTGTTGCCCAGCATTTT
NA	TRBV28	NA	TRBJ2-5	CASSEFGFLSRVEQYF	TGTGCCAGCAGTGAATTCGGTTTTCTTTCCCGTGTTGAGCAGTACTTC
TRBD2	TRBV5-1	NA	TRBJ2-7	CASSLGASGSLNEQYF	TGCGCCAGCAGCTTGGGTGCTAGCGGGAGTTTGAACGAGCAGTACTTC
NA	TRBV2	NA	TRBJ2-6	CASRNRAGANVLTF	TGTGCCAGCAGGAACAGGGCTGGGGCCAACGTCCTGACTTTC
TRBD2	TRBV7-3	NA	TRBJ2-7	CASSLNAGGPWEQYF	TGTGCCAGCAGCTTAAACGCGGGAGGGCCTTGGGAGCAGTACTTC
TRBD1	TRBV27	NA	TRBJ1-2	CASSRTGRANYGYTF	TGTGCCAGCAGCCGGACAGGTAGAGCTAACTATGGCTACACCTTC
NA	TRBV28	NA	TRBJ1-2	CASSLVAYGYTF	TGTGCCAGCAGTTTAGTCGCGTATGGCTACACCTTC
NA	TRBV7-9	NA	TRBJ2-5	CASSRPRAQETQYF	TGTGCCAGCAGCCGACCAAGGGCCCAAGAGACCCAGTACTTC
NA	TRBV9	NA	TRBJ2-1	CASSVAGVGNEQFF	TGTGCCAGCAGCGTAGCGGGAGTAGGGAATGAGCAGTTCTTC
NA	TRBV27	NA	TRBJ2-7	CASNKGGPLREQYF	TGTGCCAGCAATAAGGGCGGGCCGTTACGGGAGCAGTACTTC
TRBD1	TRBV4-2	once	TRBJ1-1	CASSLPGTGRTEAFF	TGTGCCAGCAGCCTCCCCGGGACAGGCAGGACTGAAGCTTTCTTT
NA	TRBV11-1	NA	TRBJ2-7	CASSSPSHPYEQYF	TGTGCCAGCAGCTCCCCTTCTCACCCCTACGAGCAGTACTTC
TRBD2	TRBV6-5	NA	TRBJ2-7	CASSSRSGGISYEQYF	TGTGCCAGCAGTTCCCGGTCCGGGGGGATCTCCTACGAGCAGTACTTC
NA	TRBV28	NA	TRBJ2-7	CASIQGGSHEQYF	TGTGCCAGCATCCAGGGGGGGTCCCACGAGCAGTACTTC
TRBD2	TRBV4-2	NA	TRBJ2-1	CASSPSSGVYNEQFF	TGTGCCAGCAGCCCCTCTAGCGGGGTCTACAATGAGCAGTTCTTC
TRBD2	TRBV27	NA	TRBJ2-7	CAPGAGVVYEQYF	TGTGCCCCAGGAGCGGGAGTGGTCTACGAGCAGTACTTC
TRBD2	TRBV7-9	NA	TRBJ2-2	CASSRLAGTNTGELFF	TGTGCCAGCAGTCGACTAGCGGGGACGAACACCGGGGAGCTGTTTTTT
TRBD1	TRBV6-1	NA	TRBJ1-1	CASSERTGGGTEAFF	TGTGCCAGCAGTGAACGGACAGGGGGCGGCACTGAAGCTTTCTTT
TRBD1	TRBV19	NA	TRBJ1-2	CASSPRQGGYGYTF	TGTGCCAGTAGTCCTAGACAGGGAGGTTATGGCTACACCTTC
NA	TRBV28	NA	TRBJ2-5	CASSQPRGPTGETQYF	TGTGCCAGCAGTCAGCCGCGCGGGCCCACGGGAGAGACCCAGTACTTC
TRBD1	TRBV18	once	TRBJ2-6	CASSPVQGALTGANVLTF	TGTGCCAGCTCACCGGTCCAGGGGGCACTCACTGGGGCCAACGTCCTGACTTTC
NA	TRBV2	NA	TRBJ2-5	CASSDRVLEAQYF	TGTGCCAGCAGTGACAGGGTCCTTGAGGCCCAGTACTTC
NA	TRBV18	NA	TRBJ2-2	CASSLSQTDTGELFF	TGTGCCAGCTCACTAAGTCAAACCGACACCGGGGAGCTGTTTTTT
NA	TRBV28	NA	TRBJ1-5	CASSPPRGTSDNQPQHF	TGTGCCAGCAGCCCCCCCCGAGGGACCTCCGACAATCAGCCCCAGCATTTT
TRBD1	TRBV7-9	NA	TRBJ2-7	CASSSTGTGFASYEQYF	TGTGCCAGCAGCTCGACCGGGACAGGGTTTGCGTCCTACGAGCAGTACTTC
TRBD1	TRBV28	once	TRBJ1-5	CASSTSDRGYQPQHF	TGTGCCAGCAGTACCTCGGACAGGGGCTATCAGCCCCAGCATTTT
NA	TRBV28	NA	TRBJ2-7	CASSLETKLYEQYF	TGTGCCAGCAGTCTTGAGACTAAACTCTACGAGCAGTACTTC
TRBD1	TRBV9	NA	TRBJ1-1	CASSGQGQLNTEAFF	TGTGCCAGCAGCGGGCAGGGACAGCTGAACACTGAAGCTTTCTTT
NA	TRBV10-3	NA	TRBJ2-3	CAISGSATGDTDTQYF	TGTGCCATCAGTGGATCCGCGACAGGAGACACAGATACGCAGTATTTT
TRBD2	TRBV4-2	NA	TRBJ2-5	CASSQDGTSGTETQYF	TGTGCCAGCAGCCAAGATGGGACTAGCGGGACTGAGACCCAGTACTTC
NA	TRBV28	NA	TRBJ2-1	CASSEGTAGPYNEQFF	TGTGCCAGCAGTGAGGGGACCGCCGGTCCCTACAATGAGCAGTTCTTC
TRBD2	TRBV5-6	NA	TRBJ2-1	CASSWGLAGVDEQFF	TGTGCCAGCAGCTGGGGACTAGCGGGAGTAGATGAGCAGTTCTTC
NA	TRBV5-1	NA	TRBJ2-3	CASSPKPGTDTQYF	TGCGCCAGCAGCCCCAAACCGGGCACAGATACGCAGTATTTT
NA	TRBV28	NA	TRBJ1-5	CASSLGGPGNQPQHF	TGTGCCAGCAGTTTAGGAGGGCCGGGCAATCAGCCCCAGCATTTT
TRBD1	TRBV6-5	NA	TRBJ1-4	CATRTGNEKLFF	TGTGCCACCCGGACAGGGAATGAAAAACTGTTTTTT
NA	TRBV6-5	NA	TRBJ1-4	CASSPRGEKLFF	TGTGCCAGCAGTCCACGGGGGGAAAAACTGTTTTTT
TRBD1	TRBV2	NA	TRBJ2-7	CASRDRQGAYEQYF	TGTGCCAGCAGGGATCGACAGGGGGCCTACGAGCAGTACTTC
NA	TRBV5-5	NA	TRBJ1-1	CASSLVGEAFF	TGTGCCAGCAGCTTGGTCGGTGAAGCTTTCTTT
NA	TRBV2	NA	TRBJ1-1	CASGSTEAFF	TGTGCCAGCGGTAGCACTGAAGCTTTCTTT